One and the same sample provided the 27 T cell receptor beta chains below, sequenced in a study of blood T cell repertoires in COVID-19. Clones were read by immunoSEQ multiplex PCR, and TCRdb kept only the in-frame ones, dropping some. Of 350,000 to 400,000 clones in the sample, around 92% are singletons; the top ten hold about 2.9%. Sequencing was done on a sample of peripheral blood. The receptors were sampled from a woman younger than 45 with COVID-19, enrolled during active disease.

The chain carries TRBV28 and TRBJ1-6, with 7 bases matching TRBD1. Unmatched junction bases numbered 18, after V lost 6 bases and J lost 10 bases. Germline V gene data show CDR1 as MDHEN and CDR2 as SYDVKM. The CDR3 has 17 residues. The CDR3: CASSGARGLGPYSPLHF. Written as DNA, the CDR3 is TGTGCCAGCAGCGGGGCGAGGGGGCTGGGCCCTTACTCACCCCTCCACTTT. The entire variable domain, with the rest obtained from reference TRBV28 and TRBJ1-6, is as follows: DVKVTQSSRYLVKRTGEKVFLECVQDMDHENMFWYRQDPGLGLRLIYFSYDVKMKEKGDIPEGYSVSREKKERFSLILESASTNQTSMYLCASSGARGLGPYSPLHFGNGTRLTVT.

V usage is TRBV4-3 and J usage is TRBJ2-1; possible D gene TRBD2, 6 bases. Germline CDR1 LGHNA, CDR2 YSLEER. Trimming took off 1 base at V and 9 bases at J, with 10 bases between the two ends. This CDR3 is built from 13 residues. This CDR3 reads CASSQVSGAEQFF. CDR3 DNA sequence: TGCGCCAGCAGCCAAGTCTCGGGAGCTGAGCAGTTCTTC.

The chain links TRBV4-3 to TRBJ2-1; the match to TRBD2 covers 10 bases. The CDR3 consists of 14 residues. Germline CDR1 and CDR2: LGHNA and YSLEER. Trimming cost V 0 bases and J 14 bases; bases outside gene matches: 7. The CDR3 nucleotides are TGCGCCAGCAGCCAAGACAGCGGGGGGGCCGCGAAGTTCTTC. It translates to CASSQDSGGAAKFF.

The CDR3: CASTDGQGGNEQFF. The CDR3 DNA reads TGTGCCAGCACCGACGGACAGGGCGGCAATGAGCAGTTCTTC. The rearrangement uses TRBV11-3 and TRBJ2-1; 8 bases align to TRBD1. CDR1 is SGHNT and CDR2 is YENEEA in the germline V gene. The CDR3 runs to 14 residues. V lost 7 bases and J lost 6; bases outside the gene matches: 8. The variable domain in full, completed from reference TRBV11-3 and TRBJ2-1, reads EAGVVQSPRYKIIEKKQPVAFWCNPISGHNTLYWYLQNLGQGPELLIRYENEEAVDDSQLPKDRFSAERLKGVDSTLKIQPAELGDSAVYLCASTDGQGGNEQFFGPGTRLTVL.

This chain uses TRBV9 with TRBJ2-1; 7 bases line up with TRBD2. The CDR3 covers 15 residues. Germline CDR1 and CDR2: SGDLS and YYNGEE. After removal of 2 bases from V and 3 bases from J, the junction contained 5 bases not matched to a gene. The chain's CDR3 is CASSVTGTIYNEQFF. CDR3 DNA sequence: TGTGCCAGCAGCGTCACCGGGACTATCTACAATGAGCAGTTCTTC.

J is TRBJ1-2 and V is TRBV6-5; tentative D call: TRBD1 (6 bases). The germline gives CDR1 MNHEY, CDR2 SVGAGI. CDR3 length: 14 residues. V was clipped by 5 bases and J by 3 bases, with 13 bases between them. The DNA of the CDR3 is TGTGCCAGCAGTACAGGGCCCCCAGACTATGGCTACACCTTC. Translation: CASSTGPPDYGYTF.

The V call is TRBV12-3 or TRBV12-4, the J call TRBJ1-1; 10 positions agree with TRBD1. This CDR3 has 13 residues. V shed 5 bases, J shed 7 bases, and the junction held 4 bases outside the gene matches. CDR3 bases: TGTGCCAGCAGTAAGACAGGGGGCGGTGAAGCTTTCTTT. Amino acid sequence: CASSKTGGGEAFF.

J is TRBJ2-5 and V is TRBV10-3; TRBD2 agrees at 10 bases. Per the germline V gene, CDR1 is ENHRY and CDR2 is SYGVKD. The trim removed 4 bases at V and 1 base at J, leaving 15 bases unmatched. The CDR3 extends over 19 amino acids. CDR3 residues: CAISGGGTSAIPAQETQYF. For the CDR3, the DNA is TGTGCCATCAGTGGGGGGGGGACTAGCGCTATCCCGGCCCAAGAGACCCAGTACTTC.

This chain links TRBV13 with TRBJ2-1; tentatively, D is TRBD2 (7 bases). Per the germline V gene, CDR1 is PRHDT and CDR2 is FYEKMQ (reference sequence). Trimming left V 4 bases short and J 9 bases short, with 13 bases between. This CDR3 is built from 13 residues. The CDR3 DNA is TGTGCCAGCAGCTCCGCGGGGGCCGCTGAGCAGTTCTTC. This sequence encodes CASSSAGAAEQFF.

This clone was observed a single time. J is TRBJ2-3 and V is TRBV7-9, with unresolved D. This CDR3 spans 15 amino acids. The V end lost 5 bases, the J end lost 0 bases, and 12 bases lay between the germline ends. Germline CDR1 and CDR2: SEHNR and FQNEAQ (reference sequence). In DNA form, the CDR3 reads TGTGCCAGCAGCCCTAGAGATAGGAGCACAGATACGCAGTATTTT. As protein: CASSPRDRSTDTQYF.

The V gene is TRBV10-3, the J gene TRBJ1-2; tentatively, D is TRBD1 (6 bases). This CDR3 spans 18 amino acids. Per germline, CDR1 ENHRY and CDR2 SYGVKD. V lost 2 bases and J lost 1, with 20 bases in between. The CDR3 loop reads CAISEQPPRGGNNYGYTF. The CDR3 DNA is TGTGCCATCAGTGAGCAGCCGCCCAGAGGGGGAAATAACTATGGCTACACCTTC.

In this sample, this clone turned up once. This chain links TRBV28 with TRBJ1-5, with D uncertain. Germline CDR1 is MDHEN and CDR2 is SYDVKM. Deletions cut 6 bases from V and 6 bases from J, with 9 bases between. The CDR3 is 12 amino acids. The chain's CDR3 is CASRQFGQPQHF. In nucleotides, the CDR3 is TGTGCCAGCAGACAATTTGGTCAGCCCCAGCATTTT.

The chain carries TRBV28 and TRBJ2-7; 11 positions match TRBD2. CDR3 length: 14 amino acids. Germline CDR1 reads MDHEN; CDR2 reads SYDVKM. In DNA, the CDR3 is TGCGGGACTAGCGGAACCCTGGGACTACGCGAGCAGTACGTC. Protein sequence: CGTSGTLGLREQYV.

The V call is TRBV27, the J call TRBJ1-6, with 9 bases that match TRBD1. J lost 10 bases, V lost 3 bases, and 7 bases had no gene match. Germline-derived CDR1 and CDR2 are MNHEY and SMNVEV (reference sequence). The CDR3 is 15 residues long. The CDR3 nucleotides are TGTGCCAGCAGTTTTAAAACAGGGGGCGCATCACCCCTCCACTTT. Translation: CASSFKTGGASPLHF.

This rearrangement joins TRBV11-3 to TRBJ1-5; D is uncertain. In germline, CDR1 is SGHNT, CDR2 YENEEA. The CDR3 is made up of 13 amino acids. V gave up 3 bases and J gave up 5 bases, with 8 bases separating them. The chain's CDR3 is CASSLGPHQPQHF. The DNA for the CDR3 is TGTGCCAGCAGCTTGGGCCCTCATCAGCCCCAGCATTTT.

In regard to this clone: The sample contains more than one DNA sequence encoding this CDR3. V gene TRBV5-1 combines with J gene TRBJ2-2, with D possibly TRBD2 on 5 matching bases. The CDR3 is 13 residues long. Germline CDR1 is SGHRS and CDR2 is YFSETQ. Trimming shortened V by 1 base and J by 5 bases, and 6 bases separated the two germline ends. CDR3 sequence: CASSLTGTGELFF. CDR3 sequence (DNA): TGCGCCAGCAGCTTGACGGGAACCGGGGAGCTGTTTTTT.

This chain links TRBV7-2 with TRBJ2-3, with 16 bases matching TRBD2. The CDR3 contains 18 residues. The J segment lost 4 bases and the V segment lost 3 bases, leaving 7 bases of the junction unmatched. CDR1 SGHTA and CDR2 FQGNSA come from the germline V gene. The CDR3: CASSFRAGTSGGADTQYF. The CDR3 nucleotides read TGTGCCAGCAGCTTCCGTGCCGGGACTAGCGGGGGGGCAGATACGCAGTATTTT. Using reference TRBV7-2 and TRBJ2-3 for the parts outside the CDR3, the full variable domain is GAGVSQSPSNKVTEKGKDVELRCDPISGHTALYWYRQSLGQGLEFLIYFQGNSAPDKSGLPSDRFSAERTGGSVSTLTIQRTQQEDSAVYLCASSFRAGTSGGADTQYFGPGTRLTVL.

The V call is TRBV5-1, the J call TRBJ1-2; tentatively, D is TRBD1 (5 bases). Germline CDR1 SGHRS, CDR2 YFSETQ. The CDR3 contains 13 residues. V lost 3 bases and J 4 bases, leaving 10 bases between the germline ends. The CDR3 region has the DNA TGCGCCAGCAGCTCTGGGGCAAGCTATGGCTACACCTTC. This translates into CASSSGASYGYTF.

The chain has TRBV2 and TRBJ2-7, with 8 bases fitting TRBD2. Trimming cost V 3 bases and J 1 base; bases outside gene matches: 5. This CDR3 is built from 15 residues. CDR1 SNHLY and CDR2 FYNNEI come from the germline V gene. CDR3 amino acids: CASSDALAGSYEQYF. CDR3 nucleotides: TGTGCCAGCAGTGACGCGCTAGCGGGTTCCTACGAGCAGTACTTC.

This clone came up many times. In nucleotides, the CDR3 is TGCAGCGTCGGGACAGGACCTGGAAACACCATATATTTT. Its protein product is CSVGTGPGNTIYF. The rearrangement joins TRBV29-1 to TRBJ1-3; 8 bases agree with TRBD1. J lost 2 bases, V lost 6 bases, and 3 bases had no gene match. This CDR3 has 13 residues. Germline V gives CDR1 SQVTM, CDR2 ANQGSEA.

CDR3 DNA: TGCGCCAGCAGCTTGGTTGCGGGAGTGCAAGAGACCCAGTACTTC. This sequence encodes CASSLVAGVQETQYF. V and J are TRBV5-1 and TRBJ2-5; 7 bases agree with TRBD2. CDR1 and CDR2 (germline): SGHRS, YFSETQ. J lost 2 bases, V lost 0 bases, and 4 bases had no gene match. This CDR3 contains 15 residues.

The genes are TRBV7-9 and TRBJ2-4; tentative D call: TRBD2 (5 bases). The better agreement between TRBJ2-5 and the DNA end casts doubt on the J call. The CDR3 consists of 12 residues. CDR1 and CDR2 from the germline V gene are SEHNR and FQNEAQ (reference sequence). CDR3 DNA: TGTGCCAGCAGCCCTAGTGGAGGGACCCAGTACTTC. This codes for CASSPSGGTQYF.

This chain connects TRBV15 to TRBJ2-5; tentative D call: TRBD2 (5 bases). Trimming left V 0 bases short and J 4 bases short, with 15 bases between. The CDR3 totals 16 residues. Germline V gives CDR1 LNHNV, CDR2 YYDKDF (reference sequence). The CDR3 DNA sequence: TGTGCCACCAGCAGAGATATAGGAGGCCGGGGAGAGACCCAGTACTTC. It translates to CATSRDIGGRGETQYF.

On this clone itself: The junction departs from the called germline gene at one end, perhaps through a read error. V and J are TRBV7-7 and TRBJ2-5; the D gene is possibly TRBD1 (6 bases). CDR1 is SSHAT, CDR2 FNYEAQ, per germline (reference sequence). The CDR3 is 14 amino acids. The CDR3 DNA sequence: TGTGCTAGCAGCTTAGTAGGGGGTGTAGAGACCCAGTACTTC. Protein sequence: CASSLVGGVETQYF.

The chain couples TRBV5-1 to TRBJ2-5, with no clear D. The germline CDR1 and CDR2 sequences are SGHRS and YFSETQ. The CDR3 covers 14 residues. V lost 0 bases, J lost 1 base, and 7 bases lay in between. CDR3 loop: CASSLGAVQETQYF. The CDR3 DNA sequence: TGCGCCAGCAGCTTGGGTGCAGTCCAAGAGACCCAGTACTTC.

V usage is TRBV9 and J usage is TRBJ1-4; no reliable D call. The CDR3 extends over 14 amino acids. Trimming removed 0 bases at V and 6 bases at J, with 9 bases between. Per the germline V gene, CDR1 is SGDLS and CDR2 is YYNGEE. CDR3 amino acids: CASSVGGRDEKLFF. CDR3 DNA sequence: TGTGCCAGCAGCGTAGGAGGGCGGGATGAAAAACTGTTTTTT.

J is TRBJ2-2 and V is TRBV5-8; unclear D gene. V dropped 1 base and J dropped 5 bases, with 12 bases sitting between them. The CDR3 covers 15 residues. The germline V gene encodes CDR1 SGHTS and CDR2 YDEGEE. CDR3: CASSLIPIGTGELFF. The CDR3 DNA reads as TGTGCCAGCAGCTTGATACCAATCGGGACCGGGGAGCTGTTTTTT.